This T cell receptor beta chain was recovered during a study of patients and donors after allogeneic stem cell transplantation. The CDR3 loop spans 11 amino acids. Trimming cost V 5 bases and J 11 bases, with 11 bases left between them. TCRdb redid the calling of the RT-PCR reads with MiXCR, one entry per CDR3 protein. In the table there are about a million distinct CDR3 sequences, about a sixth of which are singletons. This clonotype was seen more than once but under ten times. The sequence was obtained from a human donor who was either an allogeneic HSCT recipient or a stem cell or donor lymphocyte infusion donor (not recorded which). It is not recorded whose cells these are; they may come from a transplant donor. The sequencing input was blood, either unsorted or a sorted T cell fraction (not recorded which). J is TRBJ2-3 and V is TRBV12-3 or TRBV12-4; no clear D. The CDR3 nucleotides are TGTGCCAGCAGTATTAGAACGGGGCAGTATTTT. As protein: CASSIRTGQYF.